This T cell receptor beta chain appears in the sequencing data of a study of CD8 T cells in ankylosing spondylitis. This clonotype was found a few times. Its antigen remains unknown. Notes on the study in general: There was a TCR beta motif, made of roughly eight highly homologous variants, that appeared characteristic of ankylosing spondylitis blood.

CDR3 length equals 13 residues. Germline assignment: CDR1 LNHNV and CDR2 YYDKDF (reference sequence). V was trimmed by 1 base and J by 5 bases, leaving 8 bases between them. Each CDR3 protein gets one entry after TCRdb re-called the 5' RACE reads with MiXCR. Here the sample spans around 890,000 distinct CDR3 sequences, roughly 10% being singletons. V is TRBV15 and J is TRBJ2-5, with unresolved D. The source is a male donor with ankylosing spondylitis. The sequencing sample was made of blood, either unsorted or a sorted T cell fraction (not recorded which). For the CDR3, the DNA is TGTGCCACCAGCAGAGTCGGAGTGGAGACCCAGTACTTC. Its protein product is CATSRVGVETQYF.